This T cell receptor beta chain was recovered during a study of identifying expanded T cells in peripheral blood (dated by TCRdb to between 2019 and 2020). About the study as a whole: Technical replicates were generated by sequencing separate aliquots of the same genomic DNA pool, and four replicates were compared pairwise. Here is what the overall study found, with its caveats: Between technical replicates the binomial model flagged 0.9 to 1.5 differentially abundant clones, whereas over around two weeks the binomial model flagged about 16.4 and over approximately four weeks 19 to 20. The authors expected that over much longer intervals, such as months to years, biological variance in healthy repertoires might increase even further. Variance in clone template counts between approximately 2-week samples significantly increased with total template count across all healthy donors. Across all healthy-donor time intervals, the beta-binomial model significantly lowered both the number of clones called differentially abundant and the false-positive rate.

No immune events, such as infections, were documented for the healthy donors during the collection period. Time-dependent variance in a beta-binomial model of T-cell clone differential abundance was calibrated using healthy-donor blood repertoires as a training cohort. There were some ten healthy donors in the training cohort, of whom 3 were female and 7 were male. On average the donors were around 41 years old, and their ages spanned roughly 25 to 65 years. Whole blood from each healthy donor was obtained from a commercial supplier and was collected at three time points about two weeks apart. For immunosequencing, genomic DNA was extracted from unsorted whole blood. This clone was seen a handful of times. The antigen this receptor binds is unknown. Within one base of it there is no much larger clone, and no base qualities were kept. From a lookup of the germline V gene (reference sequence), CDR1 and CDR2 are LNHDA and SQIVND. From its cysteine to its phenylalanine, the CDR3 spans 14 amino acids. Only the CDR3 part of the read is kept: 42 bases, read in frame from the first base. Unmatched junction bases come to 8, with V trimmed by 6 bases and J by 8 bases.

TCRbeta CDR3 regions were profiled with the immunoSEQ Assay using bias-controlled multiplex PCR amplification of genomic DNA. The study's own analysis went as follows. The absolute abundance of each unique TCRbeta CDR3 region was quantified after sequences were collapsed and filtered. Differential abundance was tested with two models: a binomial (Fisher-equivalent) model and a beta-binomial model that adds time-dependent variance fitted from healthy donors. Clones with fewer than 5 combined templates were removed, and differential abundance was called for clones with a Benjamini-Hochberg FDR below 0.01. Using the form v = (b*log(k)+a)^2, the beta-binomial variance was modeled as a function of the total template count across the two samples. TCRdb mirrors the immuneACCESS table, restricted to in-frame sequences. Some clones are absent from its copies; in checked studies, under half trace to an unresolved V gene, and the reason for the others is unknown. V and J calls and clone size are those listed in that table; D and trimming were worked out from the DNA. A total of around 85,000 clones appear in this sample, about 88% of them only once. The ten largest clones take up 2.8% of the sample.

The V and J segments used are TRBV19 and TRBJ1-5; TRBD1 matches 9 bases in the middle. The clonotype was recovered from a person aged 18 to 75 in good health. The sequenced material came from blood. The CDR3: CASSHTGQGKPQHF. The DNA sequence is TGTGCCAGTAGCCATACGGGACAGGGAAAGCCCCAGCATTTT. With the rest looked up from the reference TRBV19 and TRBJ1-5 genes rather than sequenced, the full variable domain is DGGITQSPKYLFRKEGQNVTLSCEQNLNHDAMYWYRQDPGQGLRLIYYSQIVNDFQKGDIAEGYSVSREKKESFPLTVTSAQKNPTAFYLCASSHTGQGKPQHFGDGTRLSIL.